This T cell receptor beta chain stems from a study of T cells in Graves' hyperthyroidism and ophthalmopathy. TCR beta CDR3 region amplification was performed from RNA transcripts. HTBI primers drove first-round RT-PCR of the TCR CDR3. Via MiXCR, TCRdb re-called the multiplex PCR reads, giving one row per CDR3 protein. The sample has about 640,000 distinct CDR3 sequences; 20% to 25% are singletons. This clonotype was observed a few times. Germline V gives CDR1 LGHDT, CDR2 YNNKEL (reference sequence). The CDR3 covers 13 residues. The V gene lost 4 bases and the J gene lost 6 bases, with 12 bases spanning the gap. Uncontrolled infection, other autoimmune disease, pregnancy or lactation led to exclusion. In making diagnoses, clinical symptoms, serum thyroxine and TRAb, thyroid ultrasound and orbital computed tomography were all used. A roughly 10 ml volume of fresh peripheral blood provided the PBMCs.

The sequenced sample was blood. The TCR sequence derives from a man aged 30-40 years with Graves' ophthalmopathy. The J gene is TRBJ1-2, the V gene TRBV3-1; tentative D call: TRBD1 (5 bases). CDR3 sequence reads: CASSPQGANGYTF. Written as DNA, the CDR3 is TGTGCCAGCAGCCCCCAGGGTGCGAATGGCTACACCTTC.